The rows below give T cell receptor beta chains drawn from one sample of a study of shared clonotypes between healthy human individuals. Produced via immunoSEQ multiplex PCR; TCRdb's table is partial and in-frame only. The sample lists 2,500,000 or so clones; over 85% were seen once. Source material: naive CD4+ T cells from PBMCs. Every receptor here comes from a man between 18 and 35 years old in good health. Some clones in this sample may be carry-over from other donors' samples. The CDR3 runs from the conserved cysteine through the conserved F or W. The D gene is left open where the match is weak. Expanded clones are given a class, and other clones once, few, many or no size at all.

J gene,clone size,D gene,V gene,CDR3 protein,CDR3 DNA
TRBJ1-5,NA,NA,TRBV7-3,CASSLTYNQPQHF,TGTGCCAGCAGCTTAACGTACAATCAGCCCCAGCATTTT
TRBJ2-1,NA,NA,TRBV7-9,CASSWDSSRVGNEQFF,TGTGCCAGCAGCTGGGACTCCTCTAGGGTCGGCAATGAGCAGTTCTTC
TRBJ2-1,NA,NA,TRBV19,CASSGGSYTYNEQFF,TGTGCCAGTAGTGGCGGGTCCTACACCTACAATGAGCAGTTCTTC
TRBJ1-5,NA,NA,TRBV6-1,CASSQDRFSNQPQHF,TGTGCCAGCAGTCAGGACAGATTTAGCAATCAGCCCCAGCATTTT
TRBJ2-1,once,TRBD2,TRBV30,CAWSGRTSGIYNEQFF,TGTGCCTGGAGTGGGAGGACTAGCGGCATCTACAATGAGCAGTTCTTC
TRBJ1-4,NA,TRBD1,TRBV5-4,CASADRGNEKLFF,TGTGCCAGCGCGGACAGGGGAAATGAAAAACTGTTTTTT
TRBJ2-7,NA,TRBD2,TRBV6-1,CASSYSGNPYEQYF,TGTGCCAGCAGCTATAGCGGGAACCCCTACGAGCAGTACTTC
TRBJ1-2,NA,NA,TRBV7-6,CASSPQKGGLTYGYTF,TGTGCCAGCAGCCCCCAAAAGGGGGGCCTCACGTATGGCTACACCTTC
TRBJ2-1,NA,TRBD2,TRBV7-9,CASSLVLAGDEQFF,TGTGCCAGCAGCTTAGTGCTAGCGGGAGATGAGCAGTTCTTC
TRBJ2-3,NA,NA,TRBV18,CASSKDGVPDTQYF,TGTGCCAGCTCCAAGGACGGGGTTCCAGATACGCAGTATTTT
TRBJ2-1,NA,TRBD2,TRBV6-5,CASIGTSGSYEQFF,TGTGCCAGCATCGGGACTAGCGGGAGTTATGAGCAGTTCTTC
TRBJ2-2,NA,TRBD2,TRBV19,CASSMLAVPNTGELFF,TGTGCCAGTAGTATGCTAGCGGTACCGAACACCGGGGAGCTGTTTTTT
TRBJ2-5,NA,NA,TRBV18,CASSPSRDPKTQYF,TGTGCCAGCTCACCATCGCGGGATCCCAAGACCCAGTACTTC
TRBJ1-4,NA,TRBD1,TRBV5-1,CASSRGQGGSNEKLFF,TGCGCCAGCAGCAGGGGACAGGGAGGTTCTAATGAAAAACTGTTTTTT
TRBJ2-7,once,NA,TRBV2,CASRPPGIYRSYEQYF,TGTGCCAGCAGGCCGCCGGGAATTTACCGCTCCTACGAGCAGTACTTC
TRBJ2-1,NA,TRBD2,TRBV5-1,CASNAGTSLFF,TGCGCCAGCAACGCCGGGACTAGTCTGTTCTTC
TRBJ2-3,once,NA,TRBV30,CAWSRGWDTQYF,TGTGCCTGGAGTCGAGGGTGGGATACGCAGTATTTT
TRBJ2-1,NA,NA,TRBV18,CASSPRADPGGEQFF,TGTGCCAGCTCACCTCGGGCCGACCCCGGGGGTGAGCAGTTCTTC
TRBJ1-4,NA,TRBD1,TRBV7-9,CASSLRQGDEKLFF,TGTGCCAGCAGCCTTAGACAGGGTGATGAAAAACTGTTTTTT
TRBJ1-4,NA,NA,TRBV30,CAWRGGPTNEKLFF,TGTGCCTGGAGAGGGGGGCCTACTAATGAAAAACTGTTTTTT
TRBJ1-4,NA,NA,TRBV7-2,CASSRIVGNGATNEKLFF,TGTGCCAGCAGCCGCATTGTGGGGAATGGGGCAACTAATGAAAAACTGTTTTTT
TRBJ2-5,NA,NA,TRBV6-5,CASSSPGQETQYF,TGTGCCAGCAGTTCGCCAGGGCAAGAGACCCAGTACTTC
TRBJ2-5,NA,NA,TRBV4-1,CASSRAAQETQYF,TGCGCCAGCAGCCGAGCAGCCCAAGAGACCCAGTACTTC
TRBJ2-7,NA,TRBD2,TRBV9,CASSVTSGPYEQYF,TGTGCCAGCAGCGTAACTAGCGGGCCCTACGAGCAGTACTTC
TRBJ1-3,NA,NA,TRBV28,CASRGPRGSGNTIYF,TGTGCCAGCAGGGGGCCGCGGGGCTCTGGAAACACCATATATTTT
TRBJ2-5,NA,NA,TRBV7-2,CASSRRTATQETQYF,TGTGCCAGCAGCCGCAGGACGGCCACCCAAGAGACCCAGTACTTC
TRBJ2-4,NA,NA,TRBV19,CASTHEGYAPGVAKNIQYF,TGTGCCAGTACCCATGAGGGGTATGCCCCAGGCGTAGCCAAAAACATTCAGTACTTC
TRBJ1-2,NA,NA,TRBV4-1,CASSQVLRSGYTF,TGCGCCAGCAGCCAAGTATTACGCAGTGGCTACACCTTC
TRBJ1-4,once,NA,TRBV9,CASSAPGEKLFF,TGTGCCAGCAGCGCGCCTGGGGAAAAACTGTTTTTT
TRBJ2-3,NA,TRBD2,TRBV10-2,CAIRTSEGTDTQYF,TGCGCCATCCGAACTAGCGAAGGCACAGATACGCAGTATTTT
TRBJ1-3,NA,NA,TRBV5-8,CASSLGYSGNTIYF,TGTGCCAGCAGCCTCGGGTACTCTGGAAACACCATATATTTT
TRBJ2-7,once,NA,TRBV9,CASSVDVSPYEQYF,TGTGCCAGCAGCGTAGATGTCAGCCCCTACGAGCAGTACTTC
TRBJ2-7,NA,TRBD2,TRBV27,CASSLWGGGAQYF,TGTGCCAGCAGTTTATGGGGGGGAGGTGCTCAGTACTTC
TRBJ2-1,NA,TRBD2,TRBV5-1,CASSLGGRPNNEQFF,TGCGCCAGCAGCTTGGGCGGGAGGCCGAACAATGAGCAGTTCTTC
TRBJ1-3,NA,NA,TRBV9,CASSPAHIPGNTIYF,TGTGCCAGCAGCCCCGCCCATATCCCTGGAAACACCATATATTTT
TRBJ2-7,NA,NA,TRBV5-1,CASSTREDYEQYF,TGCGCCAGCAGCACCCGCGAGGACTACGAGCAGTACTTC
TRBJ1-3,NA,TRBD1,TRBV13,CASSYGADRDSGNTIYF,TGTGCCAGCAGCTACGGGGCAGACAGGGACTCTGGAAACACCATATATTTT
TRBJ1-2,NA,NA,TRBV9,CASSVDPNTYGYTF,TGTGCCAGCAGCGTGGATCCGAACACCTATGGCTACACCTTC
TRBJ2-1,NA,NA,TRBV28,CASTPANNEQFF,TGTGCCAGCACCCCGGCGAACAATGAGCAGTTCTTC
TRBJ1-1,NA,NA,TRBV14,CASSQDSGAFF,TGTGCCAGCAGCCAAGATTCGGGAGCTTTCTTT
TRBJ2-7,NA,NA,TRBV27,CASSRGRGLGSEQYF,TGTGCCAGCAGTCGAGGACGTGGTCTAGGTTCCGAGCAGTACTTC
TRBJ2-2,NA,TRBD1,TRBV4-2,CASSRDRGTGELFF,TGTGCCAGCAGCCGCGACAGGGGGACCGGGGAGCTGTTTTTT
TRBJ2-5,NA,NA,TRBV7-3,CASSSGGQGWETQYF,TGTGCCAGCAGCTCCGGGGGGCAAGGATGGGAGACCCAGTACTTC
TRBJ2-3,NA,TRBD2,TRBV6-8,CAIPTGLAGRRPSTDTQYF,TGTGCCATCCCAACGGGACTAGCGGGAAGGAGGCCGAGCACAGATACGCAGTATTTT
TRBJ2-1,once,NA,TRBV28,CASSYVYNEQFF,TGTGCCAGCAGTTACGTCTACAATGAGCAGTTCTTC
TRBJ1-1,few,NA,TRBV5-1,CASSLDQGIGTEAFF,TGCGCCAGCAGCTTGGATCAGGGGATAGGCACTGAAGCTTTCTTT
TRBJ2-1,NA,NA,TRBV12-1,CASSRGGPTRVSEQFF,TGTGCCAGCAGCCGGGGGGGACCTACTAGGGTTAGTGAGCAGTTCTTC
TRBJ1-6,NA,NA,TRBV2,CASSEVSGTMAPLHF,TGTGCCAGCAGTGAAGTATCCGGGACTATGGCGCCCCTCCACTTT
TRBJ2-1,NA,NA,TRBV7-2,CASSLDPYSHEQFF,TGTGCCAGCAGCTTAGATCCCTATTCTCATGAGCAGTTCTTC
TRBJ1-2,NA,TRBD1,TRBV5-1,CASSPDRGEHGYTF,TGCGCCAGCAGCCCGGACAGGGGAGAACATGGCTACACCTTC
TRBJ1-1,NA,NA,TRBV7-8,CASSLAVAGAEAFF,TGTGCCAGCAGCTTAGCGGTCGCAGGGGCTGAAGCTTTCTTT
TRBJ1-1,NA,TRBD1,TRBV7-9,CASSPRDREAFF,TGTGCCAGCAGCCCCCGGGACAGGGAAGCTTTCTTT
TRBJ2-4,NA,TRBD2,TRBV10-2,CASSEGRGIAKNIQYF,TGCGCCAGCAGTGAAGGGCGGGGGATAGCCAAAAACATTCAGTACTTC